This T cell receptor (beta chain) was sequenced during a study of T cell responses to AZD1222 COVID-19 vaccine. Sequencing was performed with immunoSEQ multiplex PCR; in TCRdb, only in-frame clones are kept and a portion is missing. The table shows about 130,000 clones, with roughly 90% occurring only once. Note on this clone: Antigen unknown.

Germline CDR1 reads MNHEY; CDR2 reads SMNVEV (reference sequence). With 8 bases removed from V and 4 bases from J, the gap between germline ends came to 15 bases. The CDR3 covers 15 residues. Study observations and caveats: Spike regions recognized by vaccine-associated CD4 TCRs spanned the protein, led by 160-218 and 743-854. In a largely white British group with more females than males, clonal diversity was possibly underestimated. Receipt of two AZD1222 doses was followed by a rise in Spike-specific TCR breadth and depth. Baseline antibody screening turned up just six seropositive AZD1222 recipients.

The chain combines TRBV27 with TRBJ1-6; no clear D gene. The sample in question was peripheral blood, obtained on day 0 of AZD1222 vaccination. This clonotype was sampled from an adult in good health. CDR3 sequence: CASRTGPSYNSPLHF. CDR3 in DNA: TGTGCCAGCCGTACCGGGCCCTCTTATAATTCACCCCTCCACTTT.